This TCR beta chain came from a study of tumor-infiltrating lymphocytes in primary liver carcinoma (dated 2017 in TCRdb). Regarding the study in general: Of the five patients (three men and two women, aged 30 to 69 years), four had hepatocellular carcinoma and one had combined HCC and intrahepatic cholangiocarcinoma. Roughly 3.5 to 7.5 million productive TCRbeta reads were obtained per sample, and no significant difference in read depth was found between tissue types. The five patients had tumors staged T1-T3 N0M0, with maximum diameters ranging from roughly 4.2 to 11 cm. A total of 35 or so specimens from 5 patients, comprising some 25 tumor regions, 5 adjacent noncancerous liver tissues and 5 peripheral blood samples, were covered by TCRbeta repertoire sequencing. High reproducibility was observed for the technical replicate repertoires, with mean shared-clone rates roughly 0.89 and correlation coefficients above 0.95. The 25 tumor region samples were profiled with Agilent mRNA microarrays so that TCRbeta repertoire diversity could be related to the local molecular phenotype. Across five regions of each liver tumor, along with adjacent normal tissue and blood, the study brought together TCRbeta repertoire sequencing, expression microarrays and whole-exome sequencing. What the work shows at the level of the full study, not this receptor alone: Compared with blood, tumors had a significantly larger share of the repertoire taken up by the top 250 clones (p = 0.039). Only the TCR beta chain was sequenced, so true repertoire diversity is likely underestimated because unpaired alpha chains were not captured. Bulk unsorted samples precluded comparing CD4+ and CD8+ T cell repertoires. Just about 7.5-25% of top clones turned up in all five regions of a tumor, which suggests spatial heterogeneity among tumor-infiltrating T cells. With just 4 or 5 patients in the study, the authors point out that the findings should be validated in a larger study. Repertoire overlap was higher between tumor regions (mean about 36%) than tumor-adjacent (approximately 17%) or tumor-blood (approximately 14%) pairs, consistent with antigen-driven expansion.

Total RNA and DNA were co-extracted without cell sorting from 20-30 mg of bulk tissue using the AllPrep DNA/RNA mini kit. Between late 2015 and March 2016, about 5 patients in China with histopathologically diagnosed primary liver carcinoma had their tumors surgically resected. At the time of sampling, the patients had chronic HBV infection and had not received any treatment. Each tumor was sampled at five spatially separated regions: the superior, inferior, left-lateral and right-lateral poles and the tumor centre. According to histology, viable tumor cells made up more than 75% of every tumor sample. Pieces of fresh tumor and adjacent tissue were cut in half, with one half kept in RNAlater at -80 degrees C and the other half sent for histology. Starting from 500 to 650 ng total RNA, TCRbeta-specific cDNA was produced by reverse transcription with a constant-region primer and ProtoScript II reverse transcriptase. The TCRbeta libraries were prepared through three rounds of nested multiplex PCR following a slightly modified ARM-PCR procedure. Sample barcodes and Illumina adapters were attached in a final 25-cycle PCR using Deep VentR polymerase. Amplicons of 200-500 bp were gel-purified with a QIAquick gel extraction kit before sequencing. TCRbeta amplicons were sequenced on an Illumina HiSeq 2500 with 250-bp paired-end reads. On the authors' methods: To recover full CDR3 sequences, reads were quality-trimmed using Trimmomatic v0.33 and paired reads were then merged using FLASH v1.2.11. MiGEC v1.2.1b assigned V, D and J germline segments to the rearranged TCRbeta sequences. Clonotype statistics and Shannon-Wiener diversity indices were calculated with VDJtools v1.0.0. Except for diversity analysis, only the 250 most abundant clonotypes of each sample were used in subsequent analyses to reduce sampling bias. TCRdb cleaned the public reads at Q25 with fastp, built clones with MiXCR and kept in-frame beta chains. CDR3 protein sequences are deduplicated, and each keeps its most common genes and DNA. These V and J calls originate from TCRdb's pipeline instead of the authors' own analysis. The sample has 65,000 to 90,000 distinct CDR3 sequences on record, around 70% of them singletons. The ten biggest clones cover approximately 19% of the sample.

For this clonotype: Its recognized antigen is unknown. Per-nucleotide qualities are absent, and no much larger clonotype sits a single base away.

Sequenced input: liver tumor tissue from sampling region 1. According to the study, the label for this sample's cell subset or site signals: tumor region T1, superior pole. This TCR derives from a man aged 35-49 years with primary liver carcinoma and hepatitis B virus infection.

The nucleotides read TGTGCCAGCTCCCCCACAGGGGGCGGTGGGCTTCAGCCCCAGTATTTT. This sequence encodes CASSPTGGGGLQPQYF. The chain links TRBV18 with TRBJ1-5; the junction holds 9 bases that match TRBD1. The J call is in doubt because the DNA end fits TRBJ2-3 better. The CDR3 sequence holds 16 residues, the cysteine and phenylalanine included. The sequence is cut down to CDR3 DNA, 48 bases in frame from base 1. The germline V gene provides CDR1 KGHSH and CDR2 LQKENI.